The clone carrying this T cell receptor beta chain was counted a single time. This record belongs to a study of CDR3 diversity in severe acne. TCRdb recomputed calls from the PCR reads with MiXCR, one row per CDR3 protein. The profile covers approximately 84,000 distinct CDR3 sequences, with about 54% appearing a single time and more than 13% taken by the ten largest. V lost 3 bases and J lost 3, with 12 bases in between. From germline, CDR1 is SNHLY and CDR2 FYNNEI. This CDR3 is built from 14 residues. The V and J genes are TRBV2 and TRBJ2-7, with D possibly called TRBD1 or TRBD2 (5 bases each). This receptor was taken from a male donor in good health, without acne. Specimen: blood. CDR3 sequence: CASSESRGNYEQYF. The CDR3 coding sequence is TGTGCCAGCAGTGAGTCGAGGGGAAACTACGAGCAGTACTTC.